These 26 T cell receptor beta chains were sequenced from one sample in a study of blood T cell repertoires in COVID-19. Data came from immunoSEQ multiplex PCR; TCRdb stores just in-frame clones and leaves some out. Seen here are 130,000 to 150,000 clones, roughly 79% observed once, and the top ten hold more than 8%. The sample was peripheral blood. The receptor set was obtained from a human donor in a cohort sampled during active COVID-19.

The chain uses TRBV28 and TRBJ1-2, with TRBD1 matching over 7 bases. Germline-derived CDR1 and CDR2 are MDHEN and SYDVKM. The junction had 5 bases not matched to a gene; V was cut back by 5 bases and J by 8 bases. The CDR3 totals 12 residues. The CDR3 protein is CASSTTGQGYTF. Written as DNA, the CDR3 is TGTGCCAGCAGTACGACAGGGCAGGGCTACACCTTC.

This chain joins TRBV28 and TRBJ1-6; 7 positions match TRBD1. This CDR3 is built from 15 residues. CDR1 and CDR2 (germline): MDHEN, SYDVKM. Trimming at V came to 7 bases and at J to 7 bases, leaving 10 bases not matched to a gene. This CDR3 is CASKEGAPRNSPLHF. Written as DNA, the CDR3 is TGTGCCAGCAAGGAGGGGGCTCCTAGAAATTCACCCCTCCACTTT.

This chain uses TRBV7-3 with TRBJ2-1, with 15 bases that match TRBD2. CDR3 size: 18 residues. CDR1 and CDR2 from the germline V gene are SGHTA and FQGTGA. The V gene end was trimmed by 0 bases and the J gene end by 5 bases; junction bases not matched to a gene: 5. The CDR3 DNA is TGTGCCAGCAGCTTAACAAAAGGACTAGCGGGAGGGAACAATGAGCAGTTCTTC. Its protein product is CASSLTKGLAGGNNEQFF.

About this clone: Distinct nucleotide sequences in the sample also encode this CDR3. This sequence joins TRBV5-1 and TRBJ2-7; 7 bases agree with TRBD1. J was trimmed by 4 bases and V by 0 bases; bases with no gene match: 4. Germline V gene sequence: CDR1 SGHRS, CDR2 YFSETQ. CDR3 length equals 14 residues. Here the CDR3 reads CASSLGTGVYEQYF. Written as DNA, the CDR3 is TGCGCCAGCAGCTTGGGGACAGGCGTTTACGAGCAGTACTTC.

This clone was counted once. The rearrangement joins TRBV14 to TRBJ2-2; D is undetermined. V was trimmed by 2 bases and J by 2 bases, leaving 12 bases between them. The germline gives CDR1 SGHDN, CDR2 FVKESK. This CDR3 is 16 amino acids long. As DNA, the CDR3 is TGTGCCAGCAGCCAAATGGCGGATCCAAACACCGGGGAGCTGTTTTTT. Its translation: CASSQMADPNTGELFF.

J is TRBJ2-1 and V is TRBV6-5, with 7 nucleotides matching TRBD2. The CDR3 has 16 amino acids. The V gene's germline CDR1 is MNHEY and CDR2 SVGAGI. The junction had 6 bases not matched to a gene; V was cut back by 4 bases and J by 0 bases. The chain's CDR3 is CASSFSSGASYNEQFF. The CDR3 DNA reads as TGTGCCAGCAGTTTCTCCAGCGGGGCCTCCTACAATGAGCAGTTCTTC.

This clone was seen a handful of times. The chain employs TRBV7-2 and TRBJ1-2; 8 bases map to TRBD1. The CDR3 has 16 residues. J gave up 4 bases and V 5 bases, and 12 bases lay outside the gene matches. Germline-derived CDR1 and CDR2 are SGHTA and FQGNSA. CDR3 sequence reads: CASSRPDRVRPYGYTF. In DNA, the CDR3 is TGTGCCAGCAGCCGTCCGGACAGGGTTCGGCCCTATGGCTACACCTTC.

The J gene is TRBJ2-7, the V gene TRBV19; possibly TRBD1 for D (6 bases). The CDR3 is 14 residues long. The V end was cut by 6 bases, the J end by 0 bases, with 12 bases between. Germline CDR1 is LNHDA and CDR2 is SQIVND (reference sequence). DNA for the CDR3: TGTGCCAGTAGCCCCAGGGACATCTCCTACGAGCAGTACTTC. As protein: CASSPRDISYEQYF.

The V call is TRBV20-1, the J call TRBJ2-7; TRBD2 might be the D (5 bases). The length of the CDR3 is 14 residues. Germline CDR1 and CDR2: DFQATT and SNEGSKA (reference sequence). The V end lost 3 bases, the J end lost 2 bases, and 14 bases lay between the germline ends. The CDR3 spells CSASGASRPYEQYF. Written as DNA, the CDR3 is TGCAGTGCTAGTGGAGCTAGCCGACCCTACGAGCAGTACTTC.

This chain connects TRBV11-2 to TRBJ2-7; D may be TRBD2 (5 bases). The length of the CDR3 is 15 residues. Germline loops: CDR1 SGHAT, CDR2 FQNNGV. V was shortened by 1 base and J by 5 bases, with 15 bases between the two germline ends. The CDR3 sequence is CASSLGPELGDEQYF. The CDR3, as DNA: TGTGCCAGCAGCTTAGGGCCGGAACTCGGGGACGAGCAGTACTTC.

This clone was seen a handful of times. This chain links TRBV7-2 with TRBJ1-3; D gene uncertain. Per germline, CDR1 SGHTA and CDR2 FQGNSA. The CDR3 contains 15 residues. V was pared by 2 bases and J by 0 bases, with 8 bases between. The CDR3 reads CASSLLAGSGNTIYF. CDR3 in DNA: TGTGCCAGCAGCTTATTGGCAGGCTCTGGAAACACCATATATTTT.

The chain links TRBV6-2 or TRBV6-3 to TRBJ1-2, with unresolved D. The CDR3 has 13 residues. CDR1 is MNHEY and CDR2 is SVGEGT in the germline V gene. V was cut by 6 bases and J by 4 bases, with 12 bases left in between. The CDR3 DNA reads TGTGCCAGCAGCCTCGGCGGTTCCTATGGCTACACCTTC. The encoded protein is CASSLGGSYGYTF.

The V gene is TRBV7-2, the J gene TRBJ2-1; TRBD2 agrees at 8 bases. In germline, CDR1 is SGHTA, CDR2 FQGNSA. CDR3 length: 16 residues. J gave up 7 bases and V 3 bases, and 11 bases lay outside the gene matches. The CDR3 reads CASSLGEGLVRNEQFF. In DNA, the CDR3 is TGTGCCAGCAGCTTGGGTGAGGGACTAGTTCGAAATGAGCAGTTCTTC.

The chain carries TRBV6-5 and TRBJ2-3; 13 bases are a match to TRBD2. V was clipped by 4 bases and J by 6 bases; unmatched bases: 4. Germline CDR1 reads MNHEY; CDR2 reads SVGAGI. The CDR3 loop spans 15 amino acids. This chain's CDR3 is CASSFRTSGSDTQYF. The CDR3 DNA is TGTGCCAGCAGTTTCCGGACTAGCGGGAGTGATACGCAGTATTTT.

In its sample, this clone was seen a few times. The V call is TRBV4-2, the J call TRBJ2-7; D is perhaps TRBD1 (7 bases). CDR1 and CDR2 (germline): LGHNA, YNFKEQ. The ends were cut back, 0 bases at V and 5 bases at J, with 17 bases in the middle. This CDR3 is built from 16 residues. CDR3 DNA: TGTGCCAGCAGCCAAGATGAAGGGTCAGGGGGGAACGAGCAGTACTTC. It yields the protein CASSQDEGSGGNEQYF.

J is TRBJ2-7 and V is TRBV6-6, with no clear D. The CDR3 is 14 residues long. V was shortened by 7 bases and J by 4 bases, with 17 bases between the two germline ends. Germline loops: CDR1 MNHNY, CDR2 SVGAGI (reference sequence). Written as DNA, the CDR3 is TGTGCCAGCACCCCTACACAGTTGACATACGAGCAGTACTTC. Its translation is CASTPTQLTYEQYF.

On this clone: The germline gene is not matched at one end of the junction; a read error may be the cause. V and J are TRBV20-1 and TRBJ2-7; 10 positions match TRBD2. CDR1 and CDR2 from the germline V gene are DFQATT and SNEGSKA (reference sequence). The CDR3 covers 11 residues. The CDR3 reads CSATEREGLHF. In nucleotides, the CDR3 is TGCAGTGCTACAGAGCGGGAGGGCCTGCACTTC.

A few counts support this clone. This chain uses TRBV29-1 with TRBJ2-2; 11 positions match TRBD2. The CDR3 extends over 14 amino acids. J gave up 5 bases and V 4 bases, and 3 bases lay outside the gene matches. Per the germline V gene, CDR1 is SQVTM and CDR2 is ANQGSEA. The CDR3 DNA sequence: TGCAGCGTTGTTAGCGGGAGGGATACCGGGGAGCTGTTTTTT. Translated: CSVVSGRDTGELFF.

The genes are TRBV5-1 and TRBJ2-4; 8 nucleotides match TRBD1. Trimming took 4 bases from V and 7 from J; bases not matched to a gene: 7. Germline assignment: CDR1 SGHRS and CDR2 YFSETQ. CDR3 length: 14 residues. The DNA of the CDR3 is TGCGCCAGCAGCCGGACAGGGTCGGGGAACATTCAGTACTTC. This translates into CASSRTGSGNIQYF.

The chain employs TRBV7-2 and TRBJ2-7; 7 bases map to TRBD2. V gave up 4 bases and J gave up 3 bases; unmatched junction bases: 12. There are 16 residues in the CDR3. Germline V CDR1 and CDR2: SGHTA, FQGNSA. This CDR3 reads CASSSATSAILYEQYF. The CDR3 DNA is TGTGCCAGCAGCTCCGCAACTAGCGCTATACTCTACGAGCAGTACTTC.

This clone was found once. The V and J genes are TRBV29-1 and TRBJ2-3; tentative D call: TRBD1 (5 bases). Per the germline V gene, CDR1 is SQVTM and CDR2 is ANQGSEA. The V end was cut by 8 bases, the J end by 0 bases, with 15 bases between. The CDR3 totals 14 residues. The CDR3 protein is CSFAVGRSTDTQYF. The CDR3 DNA follows: TGCAGCTTTGCGGTGGGGCGTAGCACAGATACGCAGTATTTT.

This clone was recorded once. This chain uses TRBV28 with TRBJ2-7; 10 bases map to TRBD1. Germline V CDR1 and CDR2: MDHEN, SYDVKM. The CDR3 is made up of 15 amino acids. V lost 5 bases to trimming and J lost 3 bases; unmatched junction nucleotides: 7. The CDR3 spells CASSDPGQGNYEQYF. In nucleotides, the CDR3 is TGTGCCAGCAGTGATCCGGGACAGGGGAACTACGAGCAGTACTTC.

The chain combines TRBV10-1 with TRBJ2-7; 8 positions match TRBD1. CDR1 and CDR2 from the germline V gene are WNHNN and SYGVQD (reference sequence). This CDR3 contains 17 residues. Unmatched junction bases numbered 16, after V lost 6 bases and J lost 3 bases. The CDR3 region is CASSESEGQGAFYEQYF. The CDR3 nucleotides read TGCGCCAGCAGCGAGAGTGAGGGCCAGGGGGCCTTCTACGAGCAGTACTTC.

The chain uses TRBV7-9 and TRBJ2-1; D remains ambiguous. Per germline, CDR1 SEHNR and CDR2 FQNEAQ (reference sequence). Trimming took off 5 bases at V and 10 bases at J, with 27 bases between the two ends. The CDR3 totals 17 residues. The chain's CDR3 is CASSPVFGGEAWKEQFF. The CDR3 coding sequence is TGTGCCAGCAGCCCAGTGTTCGGCGGAGAGGCTTGGAAAGAGCAGTTCTTC.

For the CDR3, the DNA is TGTGCCAGCAGCCTGCCGGGCACAGATACGCAGTATTTT. Protein: CASSLPGTDTQYF. The chain recombines TRBV3-1 (or the pseudogene TRBV3-2) with TRBJ2-3; D is unresolved. This CDR3 comprises 13 residues. Deletions cut 4 bases from V and 1 base from J, with 6 bases between. Germline assignment: CDR1 LGHDT and CDR2 YNNKEL (reference sequence).

The rearrangement links TRBV21-1 to TRBJ1-5; the table's D call of TRBD1 was not tested on the DNA. TRBV21-1 is tagged as a pseudogene. The CDR3 covers 12 residues. The CDR3 coding sequence is TGTGCCAGCAACAGGGTCAATCAGCCCCAGCATTTT. Encoded protein: CASNRVNQPQHF.